Presented here are 17 T cell receptor beta chains from one specimen sequenced in a study of HIV-infected children after antiretroviral therapy interruption. Treatment noted: PENTA 11 planned treatment interruption arm or continuous ART arm. Unique molecular identifiers were included in an RNA-based 3' RACE TCR library. TCRdb re-derived calls from the 3' RACE reads in MiXCR, one entry per CDR3 protein. The sample has about 89,000 distinct CDR3 sequences, roughly 6.7% seen once. Sample: CD45RA+ CD4+ T cells from PBMCs, pooled from several time points, taken from a donor given antiretroviral therapy, either interrupted or continuous. Regarding subset: naive CD4+ CD45RA+ CD45RO- T cells. Receptors were obtained from a pool of human donors with HIV.

This chain connects TRBV23-1 to TRBJ1-5, with D tentatively TRBD1 (5 bases). TRBV23-1 is an open reading frame, and its role is uncertain. This CDR3 contains 14 residues. Trimming cost V 4 bases and J 5 bases, with 12 bases left between them. The CDR3 spells CASSLQAWHQPQHF. The CDR3 region has the DNA TGCGCCAGCAGTCTACAGGCGTGGCATCAGCCCCAGCATTTT.

This clonotype has a count of ten or more. The chain combines TRBV28 with TRBJ1-2; D unclear. The CDR3 is made up of 14 amino acids. Trimming took 1 base from V and 4 from J, leaving 10 bases between them. Germline V lookup: CDR1 MDHEN, CDR2 SYDVKM. The chain's CDR3 is CASSLSTLPYGYTF. In DNA, the CDR3 is TGTGCCAGCAGTTTATCTACTCTCCCCTATGGCTACACCTTC.

This clonotype was detected many times. V and J are TRBV5-1 and TRBJ1-1; D may be TRBD1 (5 bases). Per the germline V gene, CDR1 is SGHRS and CDR2 is YFSETQ. The CDR3 length is 14 residues. Trimming removed 0 bases at V and 7 bases at J, with 13 bases between. As DNA, the CDR3 is TGCGCCAGCAGCTTGGCCTCTGGCAGGGATGAAGCTTTCTTT. Amino acids: CASSLASGRDEAFF. Using reference TRBV5-1 and TRBJ1-1 for the parts outside the CDR3, the full variable domain is KAGVTQTPRYLIKTRGQQVTLSCSPISGHRSVSWYQQTPGQGLQFLFEYFSETQRNKGNFPGRFSGRQFSNSRSEMNVSTLELGDSALYLCASSLASGRDEAFFGQGTRLTVV.

In its sample, this clonotype was seen many times. CDR3 coding DNA: TGTGCCAGCACCTTATCCGGGGGGGACGTTGGGGACCAGTACTTC. This translates into CASTLSGGDVGDQYF. The chain couples TRBV6-1 to TRBJ2-5; the match to TRBD2 covers 8 bases. J lost 10 bases, V lost 7 bases, and 17 bases had no gene match. The CDR3 is 15 residues long. Germline V CDR1 and CDR2: MNHNS, SASEGT.

This clonotype was recorded once. The chain uses TRBV11-2 and TRBJ2-7; D unclear. The CDR3 spans 11 residues. In germline, CDR1 is SGHAT, CDR2 FQNNGV. V was cut by 7 bases and J by 7 bases, with 11 bases left in between. CDR3 nucleotide sequence: TGTGCCAGCACCGCCTACGGGGAGCAGTACTTC. This encodes CASTAYGEQYF. The variable domain in full, completed from reference TRBV11-2 and TRBJ2-7, reads EAGVAQSPRYKIIEKRQSVAFWCNPISGHATLYWYQQILGQGPKLLIQFQNNGVVDDSQLPKDRFSAERLKGVDSTLKIQPAKLEDSAVYLCASTAYGEQYFGPGTRLTVT.

This clonotype was counted at least ten times. The chain uses TRBV5-1 and TRBJ2-7, with D perhaps matching TRBD1 or TRBD2 (5 bases each). CDR1 and CDR2 (germline): SGHRS, YFSETQ. The CDR3 totals 13 residues. Trimming took 5 bases from V and 5 from J, leaving 14 bases between them. CDR3 bases: TGCGCCAGCAGTAGGGACGGCAGGGACGAGCAGTACTTC. Amino acids: CASSRDGRDEQYF.

This clonotype was seen just once. Germline and junction disagree at one end, which may indicate a read error. The gene calls are TRBV6-5 and TRBJ2-1; the D gene is possibly TRBD2 (5 bases). Germline V gives CDR1 MNHEY, CDR2 SVGAGI. This CDR3 is 15 amino acids long. CDR3 loop: CAISESLLDYNEQFF. The CDR3 DNA reads TGTGCCATCAGTGAGTCCCTACTAGATTACAATGAGCAGTTCTTC.

This clonotype was observed many times. The genes are TRBV13 and TRBJ1-6; 8 bases align to TRBD1. The CDR3 runs 16 residues. With 3 bases clipped from V and 7 bases from J, the junction kept 8 bases outside the gene matches. Per the germline V gene, CDR1 is PRHDT and CDR2 is FYEKMQ (reference sequence). DNA of the CDR3: TGTGCCAGCAGCTTTCGACAGGGGCCTTCGAATTCACCCCTCCACTTT. Amino acids: CASSFRQGPSNSPLHF.

This clonotype was observed many times. This rearrangement joins TRBV9 to TRBJ2-7; 8 bases line up with TRBD1. J was trimmed by 1 base and V by 0 bases; bases with no gene match: 6. CDR1 and CDR2 from the germline V gene are SGDLS and YYNGEE. This CDR3 has 16 amino acids. The CDR3 region is CASSVGAGGVSYEQYF. CDR3 in DNA: TGTGCCAGCAGCGTAGGGGCAGGGGGCGTATCCTACGAGCAGTACTTC.

This clonotype showed up many times. This sequence joins TRBV5-1 and TRBJ1-2; D is undetermined. Trimming stripped 4 bases from V and 5 bases from J, with 18 bases between. Germline V lookup: CDR1 SGHRS, CDR2 YFSETQ. The CDR3 is 15 amino acids. The CDR3: CASSPPDIGGYGYTF. Here the CDR3 DNA reads TGCGCCAGCAGCCCTCCAGACATAGGAGGGTATGGCTACACCTTC.

The genes are TRBV6-6 and TRBJ2-7; a weak D match, TRBD1 (6 bases). Germline CDR1 is MNHNY and CDR2 is SVGAGI (reference sequence). This CDR3 has 16 amino acids. With 2 bases removed from V and 0 bases from J, the gap between germline ends came to 14 bases. CDR3 DNA sequence: TGTGCCAGCAGTTACCCGAGGACAGTTAGCTCCTACGAGCAGTACTTC. The encoded protein is CASSYPRTVSSYEQYF.

The rearrangement links TRBV11-2 to TRBJ1-5; D possibly corresponds to TRBD1 (5 bases). The CDR3 has 14 residues. CDR1 is SGHAT, CDR2 FQNNGV, per germline. With 5 bases removed from V and 2 bases from J, the gap between germline ends came to 10 bases. The CDR3 region is CASSQGAGNQPQHF. DNA for the CDR3: TGTGCCAGCAGCCAGGGCGCGGGCAATCAGCCCCAGCATTTT.

The rearrangement joins TRBV4-1 to TRBJ2-7; D unclear. CDR3 length equals 13 residues. V gave up 2 bases and J gave up 3 bases, with 8 bases separating them. From germline, CDR1 is MGHRA and CDR2 YSYEKL. As DNA, the CDR3 is TGCGCCAGCAGCCAAACAGAAATCTACGAGCAGTACTTC. Translating it yields CASSQTEIYEQYF.

This clonotype has a count of ten or more. The rearrangement joins TRBV25-1 to TRBJ2-7; 7 nucleotides align to TRBD2. The CDR3 covers 15 residues. Germline CDR1 reads MGHDK; CDR2 reads SYGVNS. V trimming: 4 bases; J trimming: 1 base; junction bases outside the gene matches: 7. The CDR3, as DNA: TGTGCCAGCAGTGGTCCGGGGGGTCTATCCTACGAGCAGTACTTC. Translating it yields CASSGPGGLSYEQYF.

This clonotype appeared many times. J is TRBJ2-3 and V is TRBV10-2; 7 bases line up with TRBD2. The CDR3 sequence is 13 residues long. With V trimmed by 7 bases and J by 3 bases, 4 bases remained unmatched. Looked up from germline, CDR1 is WSHSY and CDR2 is SAAADI. CDR3 residues: CASKPGGTDTQYF. CDR3 coding DNA: TGCGCCAGCAAGCCGGGGGGAACAGATACGCAGTATTTT.

This clonotype came up many times. The CDR3 loop reads CASSLFSEASGNTIYF. The CDR3 DNA follows: TGCGCCAGCAGCTTGTTTTCGGAGGCCTCTGGAAACACCATATATTTT. The V gene is TRBV5-1, the J gene TRBJ1-3; D not certain. Trimming took 1 base from V and 0 from J, leaving 11 bases between them. The germline gives CDR1 SGHRS, CDR2 YFSETQ. CDR3 length: 16 residues.

J is TRBJ1-5 and V is TRBV21-1; TRBD1 is the table's D call and was not checked against the DNA. TRBV21-1 is labeled a pseudogene. This CDR3 spans 16 amino acids. DNA of the CDR3: TGTGCCAGCTCCCCCGCGGGGAAGAATAGCAATCAGCCCCAGCATTTT. It codes for CASSPAGKNSNQPQHF.